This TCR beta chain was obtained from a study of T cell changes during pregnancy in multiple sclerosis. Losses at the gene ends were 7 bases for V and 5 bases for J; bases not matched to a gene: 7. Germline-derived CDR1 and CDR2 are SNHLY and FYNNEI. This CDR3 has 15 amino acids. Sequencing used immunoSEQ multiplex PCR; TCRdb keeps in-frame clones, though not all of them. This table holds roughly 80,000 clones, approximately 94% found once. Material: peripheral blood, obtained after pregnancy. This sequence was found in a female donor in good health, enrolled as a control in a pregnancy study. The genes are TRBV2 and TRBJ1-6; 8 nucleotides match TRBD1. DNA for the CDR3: TGTGCCAGCAAGAGAGGACAGGGAAATAATTCACCCCTCCACTTT. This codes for CASKRGQGNNSPLHF.